A selection of T cell receptor beta chains follows, all from one sample in a study of cytomegalovirus exposure and HLA in healthy donors. Sequencing was performed with immunoSEQ multiplex PCR; in TCRdb, only in-frame clones are kept and a portion is missing. The table records 100,000 to 150,000 clones, less than 80% of them present only once. The specimen sequenced was PBMCs. Source of these receptors: a woman aged 50 to 65 in good health and CMV-seronegative. Both conserved end residues are part of each CDR3.

v_gene | CDR3aa
TRBV7-9 | CASSLADRDQNTQYF
TRBV28 | CASSVGGEEKLFF
TRBV5-1 | CASSLSPGGNTEAFF
TRBV7-2 | CASSLGTSLYEQYF
TRBV7-2 | CASRIQTGNIQYF
TRBV5-4 | CASSPGWNTGELFF
TRBV11-2 | CASSLFLAGETEYEQYF
TRBV30 | CAWSLGTSHYNEQFF
TRBV28 | CASSSPAGDVGEQYF
TRBV9 | CASSVGGADWGYTF
TRBV28 | CASSFPGGSYEQYF
TRBV4-3 | CASSQDYGRRTTDTQYF
TRBV28 | CASGNRGQAATNEKLFF
TRBV27 | CARRGETQYF
TRBV6-1 | CASQITLAGGYEQYF
TRBV5-1 | CASRGQGLYEQYF
TRBV19 | CASSIQGQPQHF
TRBV4-3 | CASSQALVNSYEQYF
TRBV6-5 | CASTQGYEQYF
TRBV7-2 | CASSAGRLGEQYF
TRBV6-5 | CASGRNTEAFF
TRBV7-9 | CASSFPNSAGENSDYEQYF
TRBV29-1 | CSVIGQINTEAFF
TRBV14 | CASSQEAVRGRMNTEAFF
TRBV28 | CASSFSPRGYGYTF
TRBV7-9 | CASSRALTSSYEQYF
TRBV4-3 | CASSNWDRGNYGYTF
TRBV11-3 | CASSPGQADTEAFF
TRBV4-3 | CASSQTGDEQFF
TRBV27 | CASSLFRGSYEQYF
TRBV7-3 | CASSLVADGELFF
TRBV30 | CAWRMGAAGGSYEQYF
TRBV9 | CASSVDGSGEQYF
TRBV7-2 | CASSFSGVQETQYF
TRBV2 | CASSETGLGYTF
TRBV19 | CASSIDPTEGEAFF
TRBV11-2 | CASSSHSYEQYF
TRBV6-5 | CATWEAFPSGEQYF
TRBV4-3 | CASSASGYNEQFF
TRBV9 | CASSVDDFGSYNEQFF
TRBV19 | CASSTPGGLAGAYNEQFF
TRBV19 | CASSIDRGNEQFF
TRBV28 | CASSLSTGLNTEAFF
TRBV11-2 | CASSATPLAGVETQYF
TRBV28 | CAVRLAGGFEQYF